This TCR beta chain appears in the sequencing data of a study of regulatory T cells in long-lasting Graves disease (dated by TCRdb to the early 2020s). A note on the overall study: Persistent Graves' disease was defined as antithyroid drug treatment for over 5 years with persistently positive TSH receptor autoantibodies. Peripheral blood TCR sequencing and RNA sequencing compared persistent Graves' disease patients with newly diagnosed Graves' disease patients. The study took place in China and was registered as a clinical trial. A total of 33 samples underwent TCR sequencing: about 13 from persistent and roughly 20 from newly diagnosed Graves' disease patients. On average, persistent Graves' disease patients in the clinical cohort had been on antithyroid drugs for approximately ten years. The paper's findings and limits, for the study overall: Sequencing and analysis were limited to the TCR beta chain. As a limitation, the authors acknowledged that the small sample size may reduce accuracy. Compared with newly diagnosed patients, persistent Graves' disease patients had lower TCR Shannon entropy and fewer highly expanded clones, which suggests clonal expansion. Persistent patients shared more public clonotypes among themselves (more than 2,500) than newly diagnosed patients did (approximately 870). Peripheral blood alone was examined, since thyroid tissue, which constituted the primary lesion, could not be accessed.

Library method: multiplex PCR. TCRdb records Illumina HiSeq 4000 as the sequencer. CDR3 regions were amplified by Arm-PCR with iRepertoire HTBI primers to construct TCR beta libraries. Gel purification was performed on PCR products prior to sequencing. The paper's data handling went like this. A total of under 80 TRBV and some 13 TRBJ segments were identified across samples and were used for gene usage analysis of CDR3 amino acid clonotypes. Filtered high-quality paired reads were merged into contigs using COPE and FqMerger. BLAST was used to align contigs to IMGT TRBV, TRBD and TRBJ reference genes, and CDR3 was defined according to IMGT. Any clonotype with a frequency above 0.1% was counted as a highly expanded clone. Shannon entropy served as the measure of repertoire diversity, while the Gini coefficient captured V-J evenness. Public clonotypes were defined as clonotypes shared by more than one individual. TCRdb trimmed the raw reads at Q25, called clones with MiXCR and kept productive beta chains. Every distinct CDR3 protein forms one entry, paired with its most common genes and DNA. TCRdb's processing, not the authors', yielded these V and J calls. The sample profile shows hundreds of thousands of distinct CDR3 sequences; 21% of them were found once. The ten biggest clones cover around an eighth of the sample.

This clonotype was seen a handful of times. Its antigen target is currently unknown. No base quality information exists; no much larger clone differs at one position. Per the publication, the time point label means: persistent/refractory GD, antithyroid drugs over 5 years with positive TRAb. RNA was extracted from PBMCs in TRIzol for both TCR sequencing and RNA sequencing. Graves' disease was diagnosed according to American Thyroid Association guidelines. The patients came from an endocrinology department in Xi'an, China. Each patient gave about 8.1 milliliters of peripheral blood, collected in an EDTA anticoagulant tube. Ficoll Paque Plus density gradient separation was used to isolate PBMCs, and no additional T cell sorting was done. An Agilent 2100 Bioanalyzer and agarose gel were used to check RNA quality, while a NanoDrop 2000 measured RNA concentration. The sequenced sample was peripheral blood mononuclear cells (PBMCs), obtained when the disease was refractory, from a patient treated with antithyroid drugs. The sequence was obtained from a female donor with Graves disease.

CDR3 reads: CATNRDRGTGELFF. DNA sequence: TGTGCCACCAACCGAGACAGGGGGACCGGGGAGCTGTTTTTT. The chain links TRBV27 with TRBJ2-2; TRBD1 lines up with 9 middle nucleotides. The cysteine opens and the phenylalanine closes a CDR3 of 14 amino acids. Just the 42-base CDR3 DNA is kept, in frame starting at base 1. The germline V gene (reference sequence) gives CDR1 as MNHEY and CDR2 as SMNVEV. V lost 10 bases and J lost 5 bases, and the count of bases not matched to a germline gene is 8.